The clone carrying this T cell receptor (beta chain) has a count of ten or more. The target antigen is unknown. Busulfan-fludarabine conditioning, marrow transplant, and cyclophosphamide on days +3 and +4 were administered. Per germline, CDR1 GTSNPN and CDR2 SVGIG (reference sequence). V was shortened by 4 bases and J by 4 bases, with 7 bases between the two germline ends. The CDR3 has 12 amino acids. This record comes from a study of T cells after posttransplantation cyclophosphamide. Study findings and constraints: Recipient CMV seropositivity and CMV reactivation strongly tracked TRB clonality. TRB overlap between skin or GI tissue T cells and blood was limited. Donor CD8+ memory clones often dominated recipient blood repertoires at later times.

Method: immunoSEQ multiplex PCR; TCRdb's copy keeps in-frame clones and lacks some. The data show over 15,000 clones, with none appearing a single time. The source is a female patient in her 30s who received an allogeneic stem cell transplant from a related donor, was CMV-positive, and had no GVHD. Some T cells may have originated in the graft donor. Specimen: PBMCs, collected after allogeneic stem cell transplant with posttransplant cyclophosphamide. The chain combines TRBV30 with TRBJ2-2; a weak D match, TRBD1 (5 bases). The DNA for the CDR3 is TGTGCCTGGACTAGGGGCACCGGGGAGCTGTTTTTT. It codes for CAWTRGTGELFF.